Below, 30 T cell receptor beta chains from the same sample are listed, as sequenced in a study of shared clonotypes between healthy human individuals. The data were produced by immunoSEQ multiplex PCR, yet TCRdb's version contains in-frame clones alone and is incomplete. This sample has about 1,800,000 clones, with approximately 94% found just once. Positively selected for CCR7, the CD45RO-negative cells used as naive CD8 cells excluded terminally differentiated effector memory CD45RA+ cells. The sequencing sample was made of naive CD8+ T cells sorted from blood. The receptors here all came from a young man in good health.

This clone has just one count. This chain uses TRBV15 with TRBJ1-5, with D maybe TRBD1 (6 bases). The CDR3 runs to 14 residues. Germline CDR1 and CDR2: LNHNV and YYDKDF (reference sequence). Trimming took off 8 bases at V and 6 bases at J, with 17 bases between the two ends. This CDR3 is CATSRGGDGQPQHF. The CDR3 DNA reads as TGTGCCACCTCCAGGGGAGGAGATGGTCAGCCCCAGCATTTT.

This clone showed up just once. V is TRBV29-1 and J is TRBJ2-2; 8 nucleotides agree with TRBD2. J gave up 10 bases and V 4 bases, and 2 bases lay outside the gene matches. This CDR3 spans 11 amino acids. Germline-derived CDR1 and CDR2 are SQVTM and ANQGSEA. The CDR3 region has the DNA TGCAGCGTTGCGGGGGGGGCGGAGCTGTTTTTT. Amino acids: CSVAGGAELFF.

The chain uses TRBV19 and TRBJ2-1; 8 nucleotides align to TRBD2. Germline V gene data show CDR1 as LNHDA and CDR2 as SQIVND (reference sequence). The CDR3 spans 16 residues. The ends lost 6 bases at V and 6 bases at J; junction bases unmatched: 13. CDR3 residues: CASSLLGAGGPNEQFF. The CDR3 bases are TGTGCCAGTAGCCTCCTTGGCGCGGGAGGACCCAATGAGCAGTTCTTC.

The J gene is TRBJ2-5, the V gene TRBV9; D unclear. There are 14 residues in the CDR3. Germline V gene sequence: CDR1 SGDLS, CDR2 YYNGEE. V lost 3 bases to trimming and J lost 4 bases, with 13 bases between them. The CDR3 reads CASSDDGVGETQYF. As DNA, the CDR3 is TGTGCCAGCAGCGATGATGGAGTTGGAGAGACCCAGTACTTC. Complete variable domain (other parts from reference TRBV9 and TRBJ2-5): DSGVTQTPKHLITATGQRVTLRCSPRSGDLSVYWYQQSLDQGLQFLIQYYNGEERAKGNILERFSAQQFPDLHSELNLSSLELGDSALYFCASSDDGVGETQYFGPGTRLLVL.

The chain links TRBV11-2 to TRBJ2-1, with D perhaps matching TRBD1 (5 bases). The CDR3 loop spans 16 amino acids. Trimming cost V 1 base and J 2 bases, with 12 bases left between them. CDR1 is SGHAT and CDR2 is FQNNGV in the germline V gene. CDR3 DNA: TGTGCCAGCAGCTTAGCTCCAGGGATCGCCTACAATGAGCAGTTCTTC. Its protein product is CASSLAPGIAYNEQFF.

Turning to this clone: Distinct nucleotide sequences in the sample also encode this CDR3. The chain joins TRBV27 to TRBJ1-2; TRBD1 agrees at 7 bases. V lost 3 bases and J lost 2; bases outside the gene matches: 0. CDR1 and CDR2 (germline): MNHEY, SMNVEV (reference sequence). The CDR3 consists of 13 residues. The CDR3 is CASSLTGNYGYTF. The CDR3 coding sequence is TGTGCCAGCAGTTTGACAGGGAACTATGGCTACACCTTC.

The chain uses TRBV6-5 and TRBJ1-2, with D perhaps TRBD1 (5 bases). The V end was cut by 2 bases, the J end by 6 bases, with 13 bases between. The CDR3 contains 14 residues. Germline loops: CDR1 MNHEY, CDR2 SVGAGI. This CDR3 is CASSYLGENDGYTF. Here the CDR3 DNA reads TGTGCCAGCAGTTACCTGGGGGAGAACGATGGCTACACCTTC.

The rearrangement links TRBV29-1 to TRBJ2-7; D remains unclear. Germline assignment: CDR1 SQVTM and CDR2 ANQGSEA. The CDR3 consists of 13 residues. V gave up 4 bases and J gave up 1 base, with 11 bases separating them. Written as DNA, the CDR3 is TGCAGCGTTGGGGTAGAACTATCCTACGAGCAGTACTTC. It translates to CSVGVELSYEQYF.

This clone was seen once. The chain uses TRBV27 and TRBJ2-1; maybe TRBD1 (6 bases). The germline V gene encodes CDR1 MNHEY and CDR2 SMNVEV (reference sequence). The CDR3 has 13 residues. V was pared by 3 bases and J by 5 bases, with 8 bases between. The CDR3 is CASSFGQNNEQFF. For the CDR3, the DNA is TGTGCCAGCAGTTTTGGACAGAACAATGAGCAGTTCTTC.

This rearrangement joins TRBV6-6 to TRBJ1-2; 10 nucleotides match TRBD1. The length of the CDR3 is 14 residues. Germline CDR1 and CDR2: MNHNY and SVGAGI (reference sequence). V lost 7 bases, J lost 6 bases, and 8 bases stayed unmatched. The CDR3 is CASTPTGGYNGYTF. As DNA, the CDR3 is TGTGCCAGCACCCCGACAGGGGGCTATAATGGCTACACCTTC.

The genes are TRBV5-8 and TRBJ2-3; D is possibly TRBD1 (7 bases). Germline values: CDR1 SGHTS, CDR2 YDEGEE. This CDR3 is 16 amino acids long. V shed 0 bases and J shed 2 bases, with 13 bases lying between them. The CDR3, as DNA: TGTGCCAGCAGCTTGGACAGGGGAGGACCCACAGATACGCAGTATTTT. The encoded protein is CASSLDRGGPTDTQYF.

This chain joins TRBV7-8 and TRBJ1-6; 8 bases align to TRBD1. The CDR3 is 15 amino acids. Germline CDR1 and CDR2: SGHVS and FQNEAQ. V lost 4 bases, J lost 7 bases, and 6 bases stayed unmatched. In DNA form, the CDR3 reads TGTGCCAGCAGCTCCCGGACAGGGACAAATTCACCCCTCCACTTT. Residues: CASSSRTGTNSPLHF.

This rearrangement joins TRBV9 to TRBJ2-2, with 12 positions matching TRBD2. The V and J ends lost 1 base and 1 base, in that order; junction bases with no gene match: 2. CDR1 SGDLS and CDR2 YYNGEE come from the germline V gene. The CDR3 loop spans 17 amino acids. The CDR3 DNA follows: TGTGCCAGCAGCGTAAGACTAGCGGGAGTGAACACCGGGGAGCTGTTTTTT. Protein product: CASSVRLAGVNTGELFF.

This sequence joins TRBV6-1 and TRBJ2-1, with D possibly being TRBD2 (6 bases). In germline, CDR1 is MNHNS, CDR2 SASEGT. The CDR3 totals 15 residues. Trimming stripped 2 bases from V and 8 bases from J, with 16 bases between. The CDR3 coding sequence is TGTGCCAGCAGTGAATATGGGCGGGGTCAGGATGAGCAGTTCTTC. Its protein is CASSEYGRGQDEQFF.

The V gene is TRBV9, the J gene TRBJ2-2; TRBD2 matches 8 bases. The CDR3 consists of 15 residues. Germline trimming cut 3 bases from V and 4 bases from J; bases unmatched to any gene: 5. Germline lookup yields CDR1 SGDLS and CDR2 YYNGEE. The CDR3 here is CASSGTGGPTGELFF. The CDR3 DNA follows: TGTGCCAGCAGCGGGACGGGGGGGCCCACCGGGGAGCTGTTTTTT.

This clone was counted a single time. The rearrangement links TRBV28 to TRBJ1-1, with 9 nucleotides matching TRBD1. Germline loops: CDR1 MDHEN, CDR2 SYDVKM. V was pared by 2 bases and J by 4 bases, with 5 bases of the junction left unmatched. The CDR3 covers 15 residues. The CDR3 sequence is CASSLPTGGPTEAFF. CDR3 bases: TGTGCCAGCAGTTTACCTACAGGGGGCCCCACTGAAGCTTTCTTT.

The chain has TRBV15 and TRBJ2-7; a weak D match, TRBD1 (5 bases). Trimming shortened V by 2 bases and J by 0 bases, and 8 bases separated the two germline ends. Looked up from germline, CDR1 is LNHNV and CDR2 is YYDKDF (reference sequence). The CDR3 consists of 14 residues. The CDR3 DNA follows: TGTGCCACCAGCAGATCGGACATCTCCTACGAGCAGTACTTC. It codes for CATSRSDISYEQYF.

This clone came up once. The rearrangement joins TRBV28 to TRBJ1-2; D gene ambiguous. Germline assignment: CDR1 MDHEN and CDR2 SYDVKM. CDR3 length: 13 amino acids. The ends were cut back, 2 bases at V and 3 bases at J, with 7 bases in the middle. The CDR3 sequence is CASSLGWDYGYTF. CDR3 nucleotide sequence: TGTGCCAGCAGTTTAGGGTGGGACTATGGCTACACCTTC.

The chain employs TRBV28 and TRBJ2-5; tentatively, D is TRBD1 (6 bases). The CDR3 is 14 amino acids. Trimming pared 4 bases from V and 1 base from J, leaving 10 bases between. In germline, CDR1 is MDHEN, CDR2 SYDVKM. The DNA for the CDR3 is TGTGCCAGCAGTTCTGCAGGGGCCCAAGAGACCCAGTACTTC. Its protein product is CASSSAGAQETQYF.

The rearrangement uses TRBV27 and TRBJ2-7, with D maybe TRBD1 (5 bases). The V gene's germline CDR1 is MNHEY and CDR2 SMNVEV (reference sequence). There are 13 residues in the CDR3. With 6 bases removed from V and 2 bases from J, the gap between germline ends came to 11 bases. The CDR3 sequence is CASSGKGPYEQYF. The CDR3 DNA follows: TGTGCCAGCAGCGGAAAGGGGCCCTACGAGCAGTACTTC.

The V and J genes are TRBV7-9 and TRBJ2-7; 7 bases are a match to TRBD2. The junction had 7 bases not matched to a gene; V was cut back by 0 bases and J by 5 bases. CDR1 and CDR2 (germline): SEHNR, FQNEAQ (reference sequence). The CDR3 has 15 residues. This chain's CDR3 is CASSLAGGTYNEQYF. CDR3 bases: TGTGCCAGCAGCTTAGCGGGGGGGACGTACAACGAGCAGTACTTC. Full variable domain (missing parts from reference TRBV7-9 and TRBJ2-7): DTGVSQNPRHKITKRGQNVTFRCDPISEHNRLYWYRQTLGQGPEFLTYFQNEAQLEKSRLLSDRFSAERPKGSFSTLEIQRTEQGDSAMYLCASSLAGGTYNEQYFGPGTRLTVT.

The DNA of the CDR3 is TGTGCCAGTTGTGGGGCAATGAACACTGAAGCTTTCTTT. It is translated as CASCGAMNTEAFF. This chain joins TRBV28 and TRBJ1-1; perhaps TRBD1 as D (5 bases). Germline-derived CDR1 and CDR2 are MDHEN and SYDVKM. V was clipped by 9 bases and J by 0 bases, with 11 bases between them. The length of the CDR3 is 13 residues.

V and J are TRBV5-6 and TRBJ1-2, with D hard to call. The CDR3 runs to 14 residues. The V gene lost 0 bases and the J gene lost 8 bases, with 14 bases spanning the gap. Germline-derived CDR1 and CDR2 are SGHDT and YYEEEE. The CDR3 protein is CASSLVVTREGYTF. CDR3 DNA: TGTGCCAGCAGCTTGGTAGTAACCCGTGAGGGCTACACCTTC.

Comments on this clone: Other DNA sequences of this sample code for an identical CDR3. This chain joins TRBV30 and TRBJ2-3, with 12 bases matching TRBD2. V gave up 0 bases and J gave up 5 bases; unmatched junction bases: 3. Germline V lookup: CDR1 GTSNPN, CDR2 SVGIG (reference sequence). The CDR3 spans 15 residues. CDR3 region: CAWSVLAGGGDTQYF. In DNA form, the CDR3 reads TGTGCCTGGAGTGTCCTAGCGGGAGGGGGAGATACGCAGTATTTT.

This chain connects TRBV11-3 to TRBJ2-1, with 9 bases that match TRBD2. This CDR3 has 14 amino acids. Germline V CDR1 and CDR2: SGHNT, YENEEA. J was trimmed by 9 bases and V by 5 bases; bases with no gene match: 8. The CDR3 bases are TGTGCCAGCAGCCCGGCGGGAGGGCCGGGTGAGCAGTTCTTC. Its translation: CASSPAGGPGEQFF.

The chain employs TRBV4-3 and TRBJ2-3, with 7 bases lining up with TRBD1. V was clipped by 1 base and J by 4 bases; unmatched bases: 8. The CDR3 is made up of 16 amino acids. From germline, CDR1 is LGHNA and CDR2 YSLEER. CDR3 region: CASSQALTGVADTQYF. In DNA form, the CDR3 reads TGCGCCAGCAGCCAAGCCCTAACAGGGGTCGCAGATACGCAGTATTTT.

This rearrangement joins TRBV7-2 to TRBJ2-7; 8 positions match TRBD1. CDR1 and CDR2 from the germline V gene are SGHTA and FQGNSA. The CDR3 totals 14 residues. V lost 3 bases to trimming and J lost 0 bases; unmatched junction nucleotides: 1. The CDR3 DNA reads TGTGCCAGCAGCTTTGACAGGGGCTCCTACGAGCAGTACTTC. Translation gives CASSFDRGSYEQYF.

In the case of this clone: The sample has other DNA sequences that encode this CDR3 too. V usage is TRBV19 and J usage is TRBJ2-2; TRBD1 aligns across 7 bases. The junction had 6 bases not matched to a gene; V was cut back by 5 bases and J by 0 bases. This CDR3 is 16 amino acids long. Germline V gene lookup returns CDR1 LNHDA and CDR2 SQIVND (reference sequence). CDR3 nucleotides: TGTGCCAGTAGTCCGCGACAGGGCCCGAACACCGGGGAGCTGTTTTTT. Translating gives CASSPRQGPNTGELFF. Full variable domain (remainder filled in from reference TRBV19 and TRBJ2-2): DGGITQSPKYLFRKEGQNVTLSCEQNLNHDAMYWYRQDPGQGLRLIYYSQIVNDFQKGDIAEGYSVSREKKESFPLTVTSAQKNPTAFYLCASSPRQGPNTGELFFGEGSRLTVL.

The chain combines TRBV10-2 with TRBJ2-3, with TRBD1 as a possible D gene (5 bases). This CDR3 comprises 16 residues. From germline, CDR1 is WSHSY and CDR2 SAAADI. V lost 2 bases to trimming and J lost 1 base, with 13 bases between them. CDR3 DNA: TGCGCCAGCAGTGAGAAGTATCCCAGGGGCACAGATACGCAGTATTTT. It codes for CASSEKYPRGTDTQYF.

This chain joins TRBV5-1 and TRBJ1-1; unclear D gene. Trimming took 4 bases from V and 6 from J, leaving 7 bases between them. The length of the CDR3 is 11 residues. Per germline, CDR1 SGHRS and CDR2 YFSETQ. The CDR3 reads CASSRGAEAFF. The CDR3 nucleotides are TGCGCCAGCAGCCGCGGTGCTGAAGCTTTCTTT.